The T cell receptor (beta chain) described here comes from a study of T cell repertoires in cytomegalovirus infection. Across the whole study: CMV infection and matching HLA type were both indicated by public TCR beta signatures.

TCRdb fed the reads into MiXCR, producing one record per CDR3 protein. The table has around 750,000 distinct CDR3 sequences, approximately 32% seen once. Points from the study as a whole: Predominance within the ex vivo response was attributable to HLA-C-restricted CMV-specific TCR beta clonotypes.

As concerns this clonotype: Its antigen is currently unknown.

Germline V gene data show CDR1 as SGHVS and CDR2 as FQNEAQ. This CDR3 is 12 amino acids long. The V end lost 5 bases, the J end lost 3 bases, and 8 bases lay between the germline ends. This chain connects TRBV7-8 to TRBJ2-7; D not resolved. The TCR was taken from a human donor in good health (CMV status not recorded). Some clones in this sample may be carry-over from other donors' samples. Sequenced material: cultured CD8+ T cells from PBMCs, taken from culture after CMV antigen stimulation. The CDR3 DNA sequence: TGTGCCAGCAGCAAACGCGGCTACGAGCAGTACTTC. Translating it yields CASSKRGYEQYF.